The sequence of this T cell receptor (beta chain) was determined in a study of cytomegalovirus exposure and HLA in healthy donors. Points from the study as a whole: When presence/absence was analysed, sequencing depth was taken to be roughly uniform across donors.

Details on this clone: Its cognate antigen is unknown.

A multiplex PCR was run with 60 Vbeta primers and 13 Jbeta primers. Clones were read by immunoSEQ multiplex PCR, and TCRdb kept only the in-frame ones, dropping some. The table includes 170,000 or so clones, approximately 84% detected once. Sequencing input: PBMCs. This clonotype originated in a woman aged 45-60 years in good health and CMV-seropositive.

The CDR3 sequence: CASSFQGPLGAFF. In DNA form, the CDR3 reads TGTGCCAGCAGCTTCCAGGGCCCACTCGGAGCTTTCTTT. The V call is TRBV5-4, the J call TRBJ1-1, with D perhaps matching TRBD1 (5 bases). Per the germline V gene, CDR1 is SGHNT and CDR2 is YYREEE (reference sequence). This CDR3 has 13 amino acids. V gave up 2 bases and J gave up 10 bases, with 15 bases separating them.